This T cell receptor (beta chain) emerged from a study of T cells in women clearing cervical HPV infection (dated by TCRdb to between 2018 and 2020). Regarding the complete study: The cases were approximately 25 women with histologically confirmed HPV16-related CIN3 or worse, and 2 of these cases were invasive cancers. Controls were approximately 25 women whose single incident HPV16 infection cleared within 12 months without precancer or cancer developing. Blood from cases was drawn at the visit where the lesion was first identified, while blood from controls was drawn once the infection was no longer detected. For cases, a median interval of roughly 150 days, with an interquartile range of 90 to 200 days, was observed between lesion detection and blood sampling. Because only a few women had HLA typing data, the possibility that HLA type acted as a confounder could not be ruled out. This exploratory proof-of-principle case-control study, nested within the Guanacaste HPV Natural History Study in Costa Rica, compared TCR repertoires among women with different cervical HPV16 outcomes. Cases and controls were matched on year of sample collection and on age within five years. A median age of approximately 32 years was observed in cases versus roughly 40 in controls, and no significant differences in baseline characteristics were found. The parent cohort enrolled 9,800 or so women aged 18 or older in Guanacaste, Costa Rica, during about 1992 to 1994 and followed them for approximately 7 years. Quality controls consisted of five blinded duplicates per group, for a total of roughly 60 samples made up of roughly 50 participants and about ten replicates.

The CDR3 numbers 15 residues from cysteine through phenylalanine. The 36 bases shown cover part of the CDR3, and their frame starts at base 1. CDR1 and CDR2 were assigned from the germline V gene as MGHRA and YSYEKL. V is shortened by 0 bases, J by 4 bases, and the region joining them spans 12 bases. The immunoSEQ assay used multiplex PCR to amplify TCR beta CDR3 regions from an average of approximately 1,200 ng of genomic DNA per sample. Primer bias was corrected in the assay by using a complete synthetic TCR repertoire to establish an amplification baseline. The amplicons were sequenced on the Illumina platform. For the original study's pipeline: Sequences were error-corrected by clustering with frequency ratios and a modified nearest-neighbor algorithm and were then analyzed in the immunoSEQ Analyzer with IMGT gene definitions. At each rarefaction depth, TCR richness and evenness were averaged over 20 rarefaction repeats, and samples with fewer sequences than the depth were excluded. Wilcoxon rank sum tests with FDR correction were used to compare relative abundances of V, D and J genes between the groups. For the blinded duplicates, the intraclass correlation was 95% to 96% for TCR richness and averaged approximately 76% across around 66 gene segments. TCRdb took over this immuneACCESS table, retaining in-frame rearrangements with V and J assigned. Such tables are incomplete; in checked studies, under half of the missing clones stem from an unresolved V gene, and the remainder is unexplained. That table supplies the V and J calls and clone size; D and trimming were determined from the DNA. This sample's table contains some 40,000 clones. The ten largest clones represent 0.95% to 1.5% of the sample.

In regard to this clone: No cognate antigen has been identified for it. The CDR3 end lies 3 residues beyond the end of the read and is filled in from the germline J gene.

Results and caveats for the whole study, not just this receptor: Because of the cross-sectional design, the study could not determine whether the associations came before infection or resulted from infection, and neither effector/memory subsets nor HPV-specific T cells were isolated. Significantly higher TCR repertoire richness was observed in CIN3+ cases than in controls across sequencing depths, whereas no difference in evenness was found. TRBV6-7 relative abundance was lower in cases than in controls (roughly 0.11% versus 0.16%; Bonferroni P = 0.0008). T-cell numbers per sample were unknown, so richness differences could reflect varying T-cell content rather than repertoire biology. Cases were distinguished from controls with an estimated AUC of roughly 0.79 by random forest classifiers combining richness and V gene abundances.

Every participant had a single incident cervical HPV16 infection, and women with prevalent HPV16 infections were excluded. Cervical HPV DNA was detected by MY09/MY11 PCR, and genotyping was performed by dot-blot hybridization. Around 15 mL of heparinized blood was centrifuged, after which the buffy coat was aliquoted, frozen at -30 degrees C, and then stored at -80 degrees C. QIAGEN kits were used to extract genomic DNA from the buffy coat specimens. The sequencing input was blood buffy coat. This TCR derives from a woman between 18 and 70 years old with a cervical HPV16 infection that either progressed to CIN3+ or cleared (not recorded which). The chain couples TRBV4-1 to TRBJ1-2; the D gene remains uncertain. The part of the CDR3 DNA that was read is TGCGCCAGCAGCCAAGATTTGTCCTACTTCTATGGC. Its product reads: CASSQDLSYFYG. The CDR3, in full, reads CASSQDLSYFYGYTF.